A single sample is the source of the 25 T cell receptor beta chains below, sequenced in a study of blood T cell repertoires in COVID-19. TCRdb's table, derived via immunoSEQ multiplex PCR, lists solely in-frame clones and lacks some. The table records 240,000 or so clones, approximately 83% of them present only once. The sequenced material came from peripheral blood. The receptor source for this set is a man aged 25-45 years who had recovered from COVID-19.

This sequence joins TRBV6-6 and TRBJ2-3; 10 positions agree with TRBD1. V shed 5 bases and J 6 bases; nucleotides not matched to a gene: 17. CDR1 is MNHNY, CDR2 SVGAGI, per germline (reference sequence). The CDR3 runs to 18 residues. In nucleotides, the CDR3 is TGTGCCAGCAGTCCTAAGGTTGCCGGGACAGGGGATTTGGATACGCAGTATTTT. Its translation is CASSPKVAGTGDLDTQYF.

The V and J genes are TRBV14 and TRBJ2-1; 10 bases are shared with TRBD2. The germline V gene has CDR1 SGHDN and CDR2 FVKESK. This CDR3 comprises 16 residues. After removal of 0 bases from V and 7 bases from J, the junction contained 6 bases not matched to a gene. The CDR3 region is CASSQDRAGGINEQFF. In DNA, the CDR3 is TGTGCCAGCAGCCAAGATAGAGCGGGGGGGATAAATGAGCAGTTCTTC.

The rearrangement links TRBV2 to TRBJ2-1; 10 bases are shared with TRBD2. After removal of 8 bases from V and 3 bases from J, the junction contained 4 bases not matched to a gene. CDR3 length equals 14 residues. CDR1 and CDR2 (germline): SNHLY, FYNNEI. Here the CDR3 reads CASALAGSYNEQFF. The CDR3 coding sequence is TGTGCCAGCGCACTAGCGGGAAGCTACAATGAGCAGTTCTTC.

This chain uses TRBV2 with TRBJ2-2; 11 nucleotides agree with TRBD2. The length of the CDR3 is 15 residues. The J segment lost 1 base and the V segment lost 8 bases, leaving 3 bases of the junction unmatched. In germline, CDR1 is SNHLY, CDR2 FYNNEI. The CDR3 reads CASQLAGENTGELFF. Here the CDR3 DNA reads TGTGCCAGCCAACTAGCGGGGGAGAACACCGGGGAGCTGTTTTTT. Based on the CDR3 plus reference TRBV2 and TRBJ2-2, the full variable domain is EPEVTQTPSHQVTQMGQEVILRCVPISNHLYFYWYRQILGQKVEFLVSFYNNEISEKSEIFDDQFSVERPDGSNFTLKIRSTKLEDSAMYFCASQLAGENTGELFFGEGSRLTVL.

This chain joins TRBV15 and TRBJ1-4, with TRBD1 as a possible D gene (6 bases). Trimming stripped 0 bases from V and 8 bases from J, with 13 bases between. The CDR3 is made up of 15 amino acids. Germline-derived CDR1 and CDR2 are LNHNV and YYDKDF (reference sequence). The CDR3 nucleotides are TGTGCCACCAGCAGAGATAGGGAGGGGGGGGAAAAACTGTTTTTT. This encodes CATSRDREGGEKLFF.

This clone was recorded only once. The rearrangement links TRBV9 to TRBJ2-2; D is ambiguous. This CDR3 region has 16 residues. Germline V gives CDR1 SGDLS, CDR2 YYNGEE. V shed 0 bases and J shed 6 bases, with 15 bases lying between them. CDR3 nucleotide sequence: TGTGCCAGCAGCGTAGCATCCGGTGGTAGCTCCGGGGAGCTGTTTTTT. It yields the protein CASSVASGGSSGELFF.

The rearrangement joins TRBV7-9 to TRBJ1-1; possibly TRBD1 for D (5 bases). The CDR3 runs to 15 residues. The germline V and J ends were trimmed by 1 base and 1 base, with 10 bases remaining between them. The germline V gene encodes CDR1 SEHNR and CDR2 FQNEAQ (reference sequence). In DNA, the CDR3 is TGTGCCAGCAGCTTAGTGGGCAGGGAGAACACTGAAGCTTTCTTT. This codes for CASSLVGRENTEAFF.

The chain has TRBV2 and TRBJ2-7; 7 bases are shared with TRBD1. This CDR3 comprises 14 residues. Germline trimming cut 5 bases from V and 5 bases from J; bases unmatched to any gene: 9. Per the germline V gene, CDR1 is SNHLY and CDR2 is FYNNEI. CDR3 residues: CASSRQGIGDEQYF. The CDR3 DNA is TGTGCCAGCAGTCGACAGGGTATAGGCGACGAGCAGTACTTC.

V usage is TRBV19 and J usage is TRBJ2-1, with 8 bases that match TRBD1. The CDR3 has 13 residues. Trimming removed 6 bases from V and 10 bases from J; junction bases left unmatched: 8. Germline V gives CDR1 LNHDA, CDR2 SQIVND (reference sequence). DNA for the CDR3: TGTGCCAGTAGGGGGACAGGCCTACGGGAGCAGTTCTTC. Its translation: CASRGTGLREQFF. Full variable domain (rest looked up from reference TRBV19 and TRBJ2-1): DGGITQSPKYLFRKEGQNVTLSCEQNLNHDAMYWYRQDPGQGLRLIYYSQIVNDFQKGDIAEGYSVSREKKESFPLTVTSAQKNPTAFYLCASRGTGLREQFFGPGTRLTVL.

This chain connects TRBV18 to TRBJ2-5, with 7 positions matching TRBD2. The junction had 1 base not matched to a gene; V was cut back by 6 bases and J by 0 bases. CDR3 length: 13 residues. Germline V gene data show CDR1 as KGHSH and CDR2 as LQKENI. The CDR3 loop reads CASSRGDQETQYF. The CDR3, as DNA: TGTGCCAGCTCCCGGGGGGACCAAGAGACCCAGTACTTC.

The chain combines TRBV6-2 or TRBV6-3 with TRBJ2-1, with a possible D match to TRBD1 (7 bases). This CDR3 region has 16 residues. The germline V and J ends were trimmed by 4 bases and 6 bases, with 19 bases remaining between them. Germline V gives CDR1 MNHEY, CDR2 SVGEGT. The CDR3 reads CASSSPQGGRLNEQFF. The CDR3 DNA sequence: TGTGCCAGCAGTTCCCCCCAGGGGGGCAGGCTCAATGAGCAGTTCTTC.

The J gene is TRBJ2-4, the V gene TRBV19, with 7 bases that match TRBD1. From germline, CDR1 is LNHDA and CDR2 SQIVND (reference sequence). The CDR3 length is 16 residues. After removal of 7 bases from V and 1 base from J, the junction contained 10 bases not matched to a gene. This CDR3 is CASNPTGTAAKNIQYF. The CDR3 DNA is TGTGCCAGTAACCCGACAGGGACAGCGGCCAAAAACATTCAGTACTTC.

This clone was recorded a few times. The chain is built from TRBV27 and TRBJ1-2; D is perhaps TRBD1 (6 bases). Germline CDR1 MNHEY, CDR2 SMNVEV (reference sequence). This CDR3 contains 14 residues. V lost 5 bases and J 5 bases, leaving 15 bases between the germline ends. CDR3 in DNA: TGTGCCAGCAGTCCGAACAGGGACCTTTATGGCTACACCTTC. It translates to CASSPNRDLYGYTF.

The chain employs TRBV5-4 and TRBJ1-2; possibly TRBD1 for D (5 bases). Trimming removed 4 bases at V and 8 bases at J, with 24 bases between. The CDR3 loop spans 16 amino acids. CDR1 and CDR2 from the germline V gene are SGHNT and YYREEE (reference sequence). CDR3 residues: CASSPGGGTKTGGYTF. The DNA of the CDR3 is TGTGCCAGCAGCCCCGGTGGAGGGACCAAAACGGGGGGCTACACCTTC.

This clone showed up just once. The rearrangement joins TRBV6-1 to TRBJ2-7; 8 bases agree with TRBD1. Trimming at V came to 3 bases and at J to 6 bases, leaving 10 bases not matched to a gene. The CDR3 is made up of 15 amino acids. Per germline, CDR1 MNHNS and CDR2 SASEGT. The DNA for the CDR3 is TGTGCCAGCAGTGACCTTACTAGGACAGGGAGCGAGCAGTACTTC. Its translation: CASSDLTRTGSEQYF.

J is TRBJ1-1 and V is TRBV19, with unresolved D. V shed 5 bases and J shed 1 base, with 11 bases lying between them. Germline V gene sequence: CDR1 LNHDA, CDR2 SQIVND (reference sequence). This CDR3 comprises 14 residues. The CDR3 nucleotides are TGTGCCAGTAGTTACCTCGCGGGGAACACTGAAGCTTTCTTT. As protein: CASSYLAGNTEAFF.

The genes are TRBV24-1 and TRBJ2-1, with 9 bases lining up with TRBD2. V shed 3 bases and J 7 bases; nucleotides not matched to a gene: 15. Germline V CDR1 and CDR2: KGHDR, SFDVKD. CDR3 length: 18 residues. The CDR3 sequence: CATSDGAGGPVRINEQFF. In nucleotides, the CDR3 is TGTGCCACCAGTGATGGTGCGGGGGGGCCAGTGAGGATAAATGAGCAGTTCTTC.

This clone appeared a single time. The chain joins TRBV20-1 to TRBJ2-3; D might be TRBD1 (5 bases). The ends were cut back, 3 bases at V and 5 bases at J, with 21 bases in the middle. This CDR3 has 16 residues. CDR1 is DFQATT and CDR2 is SNEGSKA in the germline V gene (reference sequence). CDR3 DNA sequence: TGCAGTGCTAGTCGGCGACAGAACCCGTATGAAGATACGCAGTATTTT. Its protein is CSASRRQNPYEDTQYF.

The gene calls are TRBV6-6 and TRBJ1-6, with 8 nucleotides matching TRBD1. This CDR3 has 14 residues. V shed 4 bases, J shed 9 bases, and the junction held 5 bases outside the gene matches. Germline lookup yields CDR1 MNHNY and CDR2 SVGAGI (reference sequence). DNA of the CDR3: TGTGCCAGCAGTTGGACAGGGTCAGGTTCACCCCTCCACTTT. Translating gives CASSWTGSGSPLHF.

This clone was seen a handful of times. This chain links TRBV6-5 with TRBJ2-5; 9 positions agree with TRBD1. Trimming at V came to 8 bases and at J to 4 bases, leaving 8 bases not matched to a gene. Germline V gene sequence: CDR1 MNHEY, CDR2 SVGAGI. CDR3 size: 14 residues. The CDR3 is CASGRQGGVETQYF. CDR3 sequence (DNA): TGTGCCAGCGGACGACAGGGGGGCGTAGAGACCCAGTACTTC.

This clone was seen a few times. V and J are TRBV28 and TRBJ1-2; no clear D. The CDR3 contains 16 residues. The germline V and J ends were trimmed by 6 bases and 6 bases, with 23 bases remaining between them. The V gene's germline CDR1 is MDHEN and CDR2 SYDVKM. The CDR3 region is CASSSGGGNAPDGYTF. In nucleotides, the CDR3 is TGTGCCAGCAGCTCTGGTGGAGGGAACGCCCCTGATGGCTACACCTTC.

The gene calls are TRBV6-5 and TRBJ2-2; TRBD1 agrees at 9 bases. The CDR3 runs to 14 residues. Germline V lookup: CDR1 MNHEY, CDR2 SVGAGI. After removal of 4 bases from V and 5 bases from J, the junction contained 2 bases not matched to a gene. The CDR3 region has the DNA TGTGCCAGCAGTTCGGGACAGGGTACCGGGGAGCTGTTTTTT. Protein sequence: CASSSGQGTGELFF.

This sequence joins TRBV18 and TRBJ2-5, with a tentative D call TRBD1 (6 bases). Germline-derived CDR1 and CDR2 are KGHSH and LQKENI. V was shortened by 1 base and J by 7 bases, with 13 bases between the two germline ends. The CDR3 is 14 residues long. The CDR3, as DNA: TGTGCCAGCTCACCACTTCCAGGGGACGGGACCCAGTACTTC. It is translated as CASSPLPGDGTQYF. The entire variable domain, with the rest obtained from reference TRBV18 and TRBJ2-5, is as follows: NAGVMQNPRHLVRRRGQEARLRCSPMKGHSHVYWYRQLPEEGLKFMVYLQKENIIDESGMPKERFSAEFPKEGPSILRIQQVVRGDSAAYFCASSPLPGDGTQYFGPGTRLLVL.

The rearrangement links TRBV11-2 to TRBJ1-1; D is unresolved. Germline V gives CDR1 SGHAT, CDR2 FQNNGV. This CDR3 spans 13 amino acids. With 1 base removed from V and 8 bases from J, the gap between germline ends came to 11 bases. CDR3 residues: CASSLVTRPEAFF. For the CDR3, the DNA is TGTGCCAGCAGCTTAGTAACACGCCCAGAAGCTTTCTTT. Full variable domain (rest looked up from reference TRBV11-2 and TRBJ1-1): EAGVAQSPRYKIIEKRQSVAFWCNPISGHATLYWYQQILGQGPKLLIQFQNNGVVDDSQLPKDRFSAERLKGVDSTLKIQPAKLEDSAVYLCASSLVTRPEAFFGQGTRLTVV.

J is TRBJ1-6 and V is TRBV27; possible D gene TRBD1, 5 bases. Germline values: CDR1 MNHEY, CDR2 SMNVEV (reference sequence). V gave up 3 bases and J gave up 8 bases, with 11 bases separating them. CDR3 size: 14 residues. The CDR3 nucleotides read TGTGCCAGCAGTTTCCGGCAGGGTCATTCACCCCTCCACTTT. Protein: CASSFRQGHSPLHF.